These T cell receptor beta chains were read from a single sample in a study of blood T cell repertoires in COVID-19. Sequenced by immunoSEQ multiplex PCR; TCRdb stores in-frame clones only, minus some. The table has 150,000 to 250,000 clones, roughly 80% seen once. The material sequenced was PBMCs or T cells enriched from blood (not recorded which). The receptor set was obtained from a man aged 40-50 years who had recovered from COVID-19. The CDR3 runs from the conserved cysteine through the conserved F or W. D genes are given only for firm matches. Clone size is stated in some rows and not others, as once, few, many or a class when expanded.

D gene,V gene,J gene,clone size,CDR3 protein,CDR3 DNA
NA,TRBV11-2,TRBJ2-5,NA,CASSLDGGGEETQYF,TGTGCCAGCAGCTTAGATGGCGGAGGGGAAGAGACCCAGTACTTC
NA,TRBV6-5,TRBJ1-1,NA,CASTNFAGTEAFF,TGTGCCAGCACCAACTTCGCGGGGACTGAAGCTTTCTTT
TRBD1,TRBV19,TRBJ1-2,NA,CASTRQTGGLAYGYTF,TGTGCCAGTACCAGGCAGACAGGGGGGCTCGCCTATGGCTACACCTTC
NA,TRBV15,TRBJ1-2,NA,CATSRAYNYGYTF,TGTGCCACCAGCAGAGCCTATAACTATGGCTACACCTTC
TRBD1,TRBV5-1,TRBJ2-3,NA,CASSRTGGEDTQYF,TGCGCCAGCAGCCGGACAGGGGGTGAAGATACGCAGTATTTT
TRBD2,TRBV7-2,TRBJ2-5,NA,CASSLPKRDRGTQYF,TGTGCCAGCAGCCTTCCCAAGCGGGACCGGGGGACCCAGTACTTC
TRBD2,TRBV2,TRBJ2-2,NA,CASRSGTNTGELFF,TGTGCCAGCAGAAGCGGGACCAACACCGGGGAGCTGTTTTTT
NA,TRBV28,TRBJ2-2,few,CASSLHPGELFF,TGTGCCAGCAGTTTACATCCCGGGGAGCTGTTTTTT
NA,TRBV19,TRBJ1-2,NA,CASSPGGFNSGGYTF,TGTGCCAGTAGTCCCGGCGGGTTCAACTCTGGTGGCTACACCTTC
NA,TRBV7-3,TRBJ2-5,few,CASSLTAQETQYF,TGTGCCAGCAGCTTAACGGCACAGGAGACCCAGTACTTC
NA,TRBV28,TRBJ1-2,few,CASSLSSGGTYGYTF,TGTGCCAGCAGTTTAAGTTCCGGGGGGACCTATGGCTACACCTTC
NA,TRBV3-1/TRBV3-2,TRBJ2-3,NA,CASSGLTGDTQYF,TGTGCCAGCAGCGGCCTTACGGGGGATACGCAGTATTTT
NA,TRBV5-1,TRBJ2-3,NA,CASSLGIAVPDTQYF,TGCGCCAGCAGCTTGGGTATAGCGGTCCCAGATACGCAGTATTTT
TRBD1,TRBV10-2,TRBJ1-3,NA,CASSRGGTGGFSGNTIYF,TGCGCCAGCAGTCGAGGAGGGACAGGGGGTTTCTCTGGAAACACCATATATTTT
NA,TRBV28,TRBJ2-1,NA,CASSLGGSYNEQFF,TGTGCCAGCAGTTTGGGCGGGTCCTACAATGAGCAGTTCTTC
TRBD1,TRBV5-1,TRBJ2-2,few,CASSLMTGVGTGELFF,TGCGCCAGCAGCTTGATGACAGGGGTGGGCACCGGGGAGCTGTTTTTT
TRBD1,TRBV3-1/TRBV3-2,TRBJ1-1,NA,CATTGQYTEAFF,TGTGCCACCACGGGACAGTACACTGAAGCTTTCTTT
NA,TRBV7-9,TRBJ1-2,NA,CASSLVAGNTVSDGYTF,TGTGCCAGCAGCTTGGTGGCCGGTAATACAGTTTCCGATGGCTACACCTTC
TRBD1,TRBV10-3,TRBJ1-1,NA,CASSPGQMNTEAFF,TGTGCCTCTTCCCCGGGACAGATGAACACTGAAGCTTTCTTT
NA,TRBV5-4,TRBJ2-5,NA,CASSLTGPTGRETQYF,TGTGCCAGCAGCTTGACAGGACCAACCGGGCGAGAGACCCAGTACTTC
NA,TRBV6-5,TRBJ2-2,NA,CASSYHLNTGELFF,TGTGCCAGCAGTTACCACTTAAACACCGGGGAGCTGTTTTTT
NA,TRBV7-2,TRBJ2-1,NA,CASSLTRDNSYNEQFF,TGTGCCAGCAGCTTAACACGGGACAACTCCTACAATGAGCAGTTCTTC
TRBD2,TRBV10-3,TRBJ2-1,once,CAISERTSSEQFF,TGTGCCATCAGTGAGCGGACTAGCAGTGAGCAGTTCTTC
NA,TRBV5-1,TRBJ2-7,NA,CASRHGGAALDEQYF,TGCGCCAGCAGGCATGGGGGGGCCGCTCTTGACGAGCAGTACTTC